The entry that follows covers one T cell receptor (beta chain) sequence. Profiling relied on immunoSEQ multiplex PCR, and the TCRdb table lists in-frame clones only, not all of them. This sample has 110,000 or so clones, with less than 85% found just once. The data derive from a study of blood T cell repertoires in COVID-19. Study at large: COVID-19 samples collected from the United States, Italy and Spain covered acute and convalescent phases. Sample material is recorded as cDNA or gDNA derived from T cells, B-cell-depleted T cells, or PBMCs.

The germline V and J ends were trimmed by 5 bases and 4 bases, with 18 bases remaining between them. The CDR3 consists of 16 residues. Germline V gives CDR1 SEHNR, CDR2 FQNEAQ (reference sequence). The V call is TRBV7-9, the J call TRBJ2-1; D may be TRBD2 (5 bases). The source of this sequence is a man aged 50 or older with acute or convalescent COVID-19. The sample consisted of peripheral blood. DNA of the CDR3: TGTGCCAGCAGCCGTAATCCAAGCGGACCTTACAATGAGCAGTTCTTC. Its translation is CASSRNPSGPYNEQFF.